This TCR beta chain comes out of a study of tissue T cells after allogeneic stem cell transplantation. Produced via immunoSEQ multiplex PCR; TCRdb's table is partial and in-frame only. Of 40,000 to 60,000 clones listed, around 69% were seen once; the top ten hold under 0.9%. General observations from the study: Within patients, tissue anatomy strongly shaped TCR repertoire composition.

Concerning this clone itself: Its antigen is currently unknown. Mouse gene names and germline throughout. Read coverage stops 1 residue before the CDR3 terminus; the germline J gene supplies the remainder.

The CDR3 runs to 14 residues. Germline V CDR1 and CDR2: LGHNA, YNLKQL (reference sequence). V was clipped by 0 bases and J by 6 bases, with 10 bases between them. The source is a pool of C57BL/6 mice in good health. The sample comprised sorted cells pooled from one or two spleens. The J gene is TRBJ2-4, the V gene TRBV5, with a tentative D call TRBD2 (5 bases). The covered CDR3 bases are TGTGCCAGCAGCCAAGATACCTGGGAGAACACCTTGTAC. It is translated as CASSQDTWENTLY. Given in full, the CDR3 is CASSQDTWENTLYF.